Reported below is one TCR beta chain. The target antigen is unknown. This sample stems from a study of vaccination and CD4 T cells after COVID-19. Study at large: The makeup of the convalescents was six males and four females, two of them Hispanic.

The Oncomine TCR Beta short-read assay was what sequenced the DNA obtained from cultured CD4+ T cells. MiXCR, applied by TCRdb to the PCR reads, yields one record per CDR3 protein. The table has under 20,000 distinct CDR3 sequences, more than 70% seen once. Germline trimming cut 0 bases from V and 3 bases from J; bases unmatched to any gene: 7. The CDR3 consists of 16 residues. Germline V gene data show CDR1 as DFQATT and CDR2 as SNEGSKA (reference sequence). Treatment described: 10-day PBMC culture with coronavirus spike peptide pools or control peptides (ViraFEST assay). This TCR derives from a human donor who received a COVID-19 vaccine. The genes are TRBV20-1 and TRBJ2-3; 9 bases are shared with TRBD1. Sequencing was performed on CD4+ T cells from blood, cultured in vitro, taken after SARS-CoV-2 vaccination. The CDR3 reads CSARESTGGVTDTQYF. The CDR3 region has the DNA TGCAGTGCTAGAGAAAGCACAGGGGGCGTTACAGATACGCAGTATTTT.